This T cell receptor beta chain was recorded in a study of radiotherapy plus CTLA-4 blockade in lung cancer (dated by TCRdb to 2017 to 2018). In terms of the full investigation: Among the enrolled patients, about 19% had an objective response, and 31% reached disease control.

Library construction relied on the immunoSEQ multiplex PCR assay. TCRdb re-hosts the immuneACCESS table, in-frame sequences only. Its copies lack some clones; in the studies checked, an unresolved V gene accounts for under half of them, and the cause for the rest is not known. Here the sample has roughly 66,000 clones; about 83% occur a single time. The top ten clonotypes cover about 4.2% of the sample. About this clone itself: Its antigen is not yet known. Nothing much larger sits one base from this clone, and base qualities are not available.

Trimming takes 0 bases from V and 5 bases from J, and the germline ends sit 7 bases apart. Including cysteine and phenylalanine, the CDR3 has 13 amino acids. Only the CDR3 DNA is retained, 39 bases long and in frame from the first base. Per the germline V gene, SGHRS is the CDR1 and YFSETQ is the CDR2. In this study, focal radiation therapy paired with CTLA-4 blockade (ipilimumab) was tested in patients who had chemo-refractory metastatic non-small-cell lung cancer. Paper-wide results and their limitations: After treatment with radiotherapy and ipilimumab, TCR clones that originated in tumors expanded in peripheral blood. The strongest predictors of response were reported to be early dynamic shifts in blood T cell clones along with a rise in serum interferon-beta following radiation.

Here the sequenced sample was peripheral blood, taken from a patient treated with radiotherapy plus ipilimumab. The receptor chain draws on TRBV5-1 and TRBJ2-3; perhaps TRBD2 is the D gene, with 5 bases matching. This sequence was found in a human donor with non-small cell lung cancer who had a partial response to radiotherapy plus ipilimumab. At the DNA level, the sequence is TGCGCCAGCAGCTTGGGGGCGGGAGATACGCAGTATTTT. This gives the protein CASSLGAGDTQYF.